This T cell receptor beta chain was recorded in a study of PD-L1 blockade in urothelial cancer. The wider study: The study started patients on atezolizumab in the mid-2010s, giving 1,200 mg intravenously every 3 weeks. Samples came from 3 weeks, at the second dose, and 6 weeks into treatment. There were a median of about 140,000 T cells in blood samples.

The CDR3 length is 17 residues. Generated by immunoSEQ multiplex PCR, the TCRdb table keeps only in-frame clones and is missing some. The sample has 20,000 to 25,000 clones, around nine tenths seen once. The material sequenced was PBMCs, taken around atezolizumab (anti-PD-L1) treatment. The clonotype originates from a man aged 50 to 60 with urothelial cancer. V gene TRBV21-1 combines with J gene TRBJ2-5; TRBD2 was called by the table and not checked on the DNA. TRBV21-1 is a pseudogene segment. The CDR3 nucleotides read TGTGCCAGGACTATAAGCCCTAGCGCAACTCCCCGAGAGACCCAGTACTTC. This encodes CARTISPSATPRETQYF.